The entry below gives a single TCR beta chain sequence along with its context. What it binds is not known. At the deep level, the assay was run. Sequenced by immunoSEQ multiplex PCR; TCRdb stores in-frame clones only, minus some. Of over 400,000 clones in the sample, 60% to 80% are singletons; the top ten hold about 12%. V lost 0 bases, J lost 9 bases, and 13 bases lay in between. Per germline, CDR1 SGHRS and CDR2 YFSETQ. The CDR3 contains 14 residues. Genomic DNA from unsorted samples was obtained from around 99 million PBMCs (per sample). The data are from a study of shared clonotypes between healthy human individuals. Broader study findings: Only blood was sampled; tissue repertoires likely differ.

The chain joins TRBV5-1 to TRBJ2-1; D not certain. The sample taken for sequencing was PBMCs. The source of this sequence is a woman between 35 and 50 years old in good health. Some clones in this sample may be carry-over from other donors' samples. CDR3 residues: CASSLAVEWGEQFF. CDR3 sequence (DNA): TGCGCCAGCAGCTTGGCTGTGGAATGGGGTGAGCAGTTCTTC. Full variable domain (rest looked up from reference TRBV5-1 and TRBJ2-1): KAGVTQTPRYLIKTRGQQVTLSCSPISGHRSVSWYQQTPGQGLQFLFEYFSETQRNKGNFPGRFSGRQFSNSRSEMNVSTLELGDSALYLCASSLAVEWGEQFFGPGTRLTVL.